This TCR beta chain was recorded in a study of T cells expressing NK-cell markers. About the study: HCMV seropositivity characterized seven of the eight sequenced donors, and seronegativity one.

TCRdb reprocessed the 5' RACE reads and stores each CDR3 protein as one record, lacking DNA. Recorded here are around 260,000 distinct CDR3 sequences; the top ten clones represent around 4.2%. Remarks on this clonotype: What it recognizes is unknown.

Findings of the study overall: These clonotypes also led the CD3+CD56-NKG2C+ fraction in several donors. The HCMV specificity of the expanded NKG2C+ T cell clones stayed unresolved.

The CDR3 covers 13 residues. Germline CDR1 SGHDT, CDR2 YYEEEE. The clonotype comes from a woman aged 18-70 years in good health. The chain couples TRBV5-6 to TRBJ2-1; without DNA, the TCRdb call of TRBD1 cannot be checked. The source material was blood T cells: a sorted CD56 or NKG2C T cell subset, CD4+ or CD8+ T cells, or bulk PBMC T cells (not recorded which). The CDR3 region is CASSRARGNEQFF.